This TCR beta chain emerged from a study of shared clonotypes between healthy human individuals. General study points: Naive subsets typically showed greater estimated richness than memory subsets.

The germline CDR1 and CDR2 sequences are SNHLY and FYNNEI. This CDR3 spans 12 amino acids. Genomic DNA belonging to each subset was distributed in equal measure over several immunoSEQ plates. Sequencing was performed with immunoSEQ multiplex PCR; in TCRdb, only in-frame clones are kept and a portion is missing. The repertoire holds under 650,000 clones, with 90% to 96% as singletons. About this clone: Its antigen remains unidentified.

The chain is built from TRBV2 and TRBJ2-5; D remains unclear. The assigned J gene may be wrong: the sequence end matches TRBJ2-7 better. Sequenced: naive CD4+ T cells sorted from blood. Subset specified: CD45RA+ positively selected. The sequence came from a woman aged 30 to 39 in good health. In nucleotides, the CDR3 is TGTGCCAGCAAACAGAGGATGGACGAGCAGTACTTC. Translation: CASKQRMDEQYF.